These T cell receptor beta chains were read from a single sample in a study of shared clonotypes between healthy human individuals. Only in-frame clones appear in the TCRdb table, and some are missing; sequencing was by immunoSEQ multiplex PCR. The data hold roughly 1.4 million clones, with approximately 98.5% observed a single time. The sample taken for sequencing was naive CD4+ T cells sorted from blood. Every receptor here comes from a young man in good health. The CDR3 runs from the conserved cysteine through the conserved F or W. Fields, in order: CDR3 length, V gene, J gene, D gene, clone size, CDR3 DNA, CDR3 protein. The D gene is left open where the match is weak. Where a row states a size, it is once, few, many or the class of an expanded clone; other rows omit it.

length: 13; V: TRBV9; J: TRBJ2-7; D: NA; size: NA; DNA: TGTGCCAGCAGCGTAGAACCGCACTACGAGCAGTACTTC; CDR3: CASSVEPHYEQYF
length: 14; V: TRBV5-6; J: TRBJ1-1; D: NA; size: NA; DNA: TGTGCCAGCAGCTTGGCAGTACGGGGCACTGAAGCTTTCTTT; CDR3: CASSLAVRGTEAFF
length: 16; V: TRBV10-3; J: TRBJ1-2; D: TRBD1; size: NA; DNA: TGTGCCATCAGTGAGTCATTACCGGGACAGAGATCCGGCTACACCTTC; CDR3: CAISESLPGQRSGYTF
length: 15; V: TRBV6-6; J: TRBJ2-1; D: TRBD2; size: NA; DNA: TGTGCCAGCAGTTACGGGACTAGCGGATTAAATGAGCAGTTCTTC; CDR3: CASSYGTSGLNEQFF
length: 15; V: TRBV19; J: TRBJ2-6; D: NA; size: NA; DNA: TGTGCCAGTATGGAGGTTTACTCTGGGGCCAACGTCCTGACTTTC; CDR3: CASMEVYSGANVLTF
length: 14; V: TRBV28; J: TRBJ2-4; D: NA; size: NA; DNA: TGTGCCAGCAGTAGTGGCGGCGCCAAAAACATTCAGTACTTC; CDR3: CASSSGGAKNIQYF
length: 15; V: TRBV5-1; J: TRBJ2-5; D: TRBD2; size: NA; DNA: TGCGCCAGCAGCTTTAGCGGGAGGGCCGGAGAGACCCAGTACTTC; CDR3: CASSFSGRAGETQYF
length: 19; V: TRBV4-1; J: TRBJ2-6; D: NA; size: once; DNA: TGCGCCAGCAGCCAAGGTTTGAAAGGCAGCCCCCCTGGGGCCAACGTCCTGACTTTC; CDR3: CASSQGLKGSPPGANVLTF
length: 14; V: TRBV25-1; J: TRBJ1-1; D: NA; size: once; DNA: TGTGCCAGCCGAGAACAGGAAAGATACACTGAAGCTTTCTTT; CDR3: CASREQERYTEAFF
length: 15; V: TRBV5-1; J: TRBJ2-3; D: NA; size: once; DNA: TGCGCCAGCAGCCCTCAAACAGGCGAGTTGAGGACGCAGTATTTT; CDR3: CASSPQTGELRTQYF
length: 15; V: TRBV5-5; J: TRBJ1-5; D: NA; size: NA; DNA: TGTGCCAGCAGCTTCTCTGGGGGCGGTGATCAGCCCCAGCATTTT; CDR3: CASSFSGGGDQPQHF
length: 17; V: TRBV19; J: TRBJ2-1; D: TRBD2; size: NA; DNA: TGTGCCAGTAGTTGGGACACCAGCGGGAGTCTTAAGGATGAGCAGTTCTTC; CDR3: CASSWDTSGSLKDEQFF
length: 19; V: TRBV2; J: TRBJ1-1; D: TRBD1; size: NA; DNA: TGTGCCAGCAGTTTTAACCGCCGGCCACAGGGGGGCCAGGACACTGAAGCTTTCTTT; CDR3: CASSFNRRPQGGQDTEAFF
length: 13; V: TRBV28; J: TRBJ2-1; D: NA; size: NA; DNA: TGTGCCAGCACGGGACTGAACTACAATGAGCAGTTCTTC; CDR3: CASTGLNYNEQFF
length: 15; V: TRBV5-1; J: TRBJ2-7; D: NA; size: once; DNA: TGCGCCAGCAGCTTGGATACAGGTCCAGGTGACGAGCAGTACTTC; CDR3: CASSLDTGPGDEQYF
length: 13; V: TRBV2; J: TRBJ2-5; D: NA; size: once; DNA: TGTGCCAGCAGCATAGGGGACACAGGGACCCAGTACTTC; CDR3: CASSIGDTGTQYF
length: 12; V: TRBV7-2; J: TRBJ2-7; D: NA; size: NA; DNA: TGTGCCAGCAGCCAGAGAGGTTACGAGCAGTACTTC; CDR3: CASSQRGYEQYF
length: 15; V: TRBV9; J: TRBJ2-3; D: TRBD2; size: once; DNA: TGTGCCAGCAGCGTAGCGGGACTAGCAGCAGATACGCAGTATTTT; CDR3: CASSVAGLAADTQYF
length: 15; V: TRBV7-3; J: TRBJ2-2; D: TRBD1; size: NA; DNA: TGTGCCAGCAGCAAAGACAGGGCATTCACCGGGGAGCTGTTTTTT; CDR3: CASSKDRAFTGELFF
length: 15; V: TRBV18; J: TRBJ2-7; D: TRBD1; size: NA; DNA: TGTGCCAGCTCACCAAAAGACAGGGGCACCTACGAGCAGTACTTC; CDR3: CASSPKDRGTYEQYF
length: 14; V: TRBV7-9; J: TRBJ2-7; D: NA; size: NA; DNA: TGTGCCAGCAGCTTAAATCAGGGCACCTACGAGCAGTACTTC; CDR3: CASSLNQGTYEQYF
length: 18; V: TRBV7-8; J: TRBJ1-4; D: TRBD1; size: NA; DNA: TGTGCCAGCAGCTTCCGACAGGGTAATAGTGCAACTAATGAAAAACTGTTTTTT; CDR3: CASSFRQGNSATNEKLFF
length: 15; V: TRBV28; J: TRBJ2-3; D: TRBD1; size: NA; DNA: TGTGCCAGCAGTTTAGGGACAGGTTACACAGATACGCAGTATTTT; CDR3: CASSLGTGYTDTQYF
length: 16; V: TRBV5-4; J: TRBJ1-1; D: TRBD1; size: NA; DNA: TGTGCCAGCAGCCCGGGGACAGGGGCTAGGAACACTGAAGCTTTCTTT; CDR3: CASSPGTGARNTEAFF
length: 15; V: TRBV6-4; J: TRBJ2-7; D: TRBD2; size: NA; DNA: TGTGCCAGCACTACATGCGGCGGACTAGATATCGAGCAGTACTTC; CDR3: CASTTCGGLDIEQYF
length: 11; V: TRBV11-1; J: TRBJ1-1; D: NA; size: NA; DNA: TGTGCCAGCAGCTTAAAGGCTGAAGCTTTCTTT; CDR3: CASSLKAEAFF
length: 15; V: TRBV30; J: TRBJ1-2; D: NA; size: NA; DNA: TGTGCCTGGAGTGTACTAGGGACCACTAACTATGGCTACACCTTC; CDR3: CAWSVLGTTNYGYTF